What follows is one TCR beta chain and its context. This clone was counted between two and nine times. The antigen it binds to is not known. Per-base qualities were not stored, and no clone one base away is much larger. The data belong to a study of blood T cell repertoires in COVID-19 (dated by TCRdb to the early 2020s). Describing the broader study: Samples from collaborators originated in the United States, Italy and Spain and spanned both the acute and convalescent phases of COVID-19. The material from the prospective study consisted of cDNA or gDNA derived from T cells, B-cell-depleted T cells, or PBMCs. Subjects who had been exposed to COVID-19, were actively infected with it, or had recovered from it provided the deeply sampled blood TCRbeta repertoires that made up the dataset. A freely available public database, intended as a resource for researchers studying the immune response to SARS-CoV-2, is where the repertoires were released. The samples were drawn from two sources: the first 160 participants of the ongoing ImmuneRACE study, and 1,000 to 1,500 subjects contributed by 6 global collaborators. The sample metadata nearly always contained a de-identified subject ID, COVID-19 status, age in years and sex. HLA class I and class II types, where available, came from metadata supplied by the sample provider rather than from assay-based typing. What the work shows at the level of the full study, not this receptor alone: Clinical and demographic metadata were provided uncurated, with the amount varying by source and participant.

Collaborating institutions collected whole blood in K2EDTA tubes following their own protocols. For TCRbeta analysis, collaborator samples were shipped as frozen whole blood, as isolated PBMCs, or as DNA extracted from either sample type. TCRbeta CDR3 regions were amplified from genomic DNA by means of the immunoSEQ Assay, a bias-controlled multiplex PCR. Processing in the source paper ran as follows. The number of nucleated cells in each sample was estimated by amplification of reference gene primers within the assay. To quantify the absolute abundance of each unique TCRbeta CDR3 rearrangement, sequence reads were collapsed and filtered. Productive Simpson clonality was computed per sample as the square root of Simpson's diversity index over productive rearrangements. TCRdb obtained this table from immuneACCESS and retained in-frame rearrangements with V and J assigned. These tables miss some clones; where compared with another copy, unresolved V genes account for less than half of the shortfall, and the remainder is unexplained. For V, J and clone size, that table is used; D and trimming come from the DNA. This sample comprises 150,000 to 200,000 clones, around 86% of them detected only once. The ten largest clones take up about 2.5% of the sample.

V loses 7 bases of germline sequence and J loses 2 bases, and the interval between the two ends is 12 bases. Measured from the cysteine to the phenylalanine, the CDR3 is 13 residues long. CDR3 DNA is the only sequence kept; it has 39 bases, read in frame from the first base. Based on the germline V gene (reference sequence), the CDR1 and CDR2 sequences are SEHNR and FQNEAQ. This receptor was identified in a man aged 35 to 55 with active or convalescent COVID-19. Input material: peripheral blood. The chain is assembled from TRBV7-9 and TRBJ2-7, with the D segment identity uncertain. CDR3 region: CASTRNTAYEQYF. The DNA is TGTGCCAGCACCCGCAACACAGCCTACGAGCAGTACTTC.